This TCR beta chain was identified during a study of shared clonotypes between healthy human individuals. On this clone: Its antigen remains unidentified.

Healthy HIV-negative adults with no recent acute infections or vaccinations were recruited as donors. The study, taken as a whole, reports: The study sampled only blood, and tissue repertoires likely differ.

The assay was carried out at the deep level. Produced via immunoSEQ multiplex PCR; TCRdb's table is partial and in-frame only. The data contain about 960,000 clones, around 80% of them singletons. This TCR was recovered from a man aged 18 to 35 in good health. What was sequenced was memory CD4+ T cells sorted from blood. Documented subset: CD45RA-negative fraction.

CDR3 sequence reads: CASSRPSGQGAYEQYF. The CDR3, as DNA: TGTGCCAGCTCACGCCCTTCGGGACAGGGGGCATACGAGCAGTACTTC. The chain recombines TRBV18 with TRBJ2-7; 12 bases line up with TRBD1. Germline V CDR1 and CDR2: KGHSH, LQKENI. The CDR3 consists of 16 residues. V lost 4 bases and J lost 4; bases outside the gene matches: 8.